Listed below are T cell receptor beta chains from one sample, sequenced in a study of neurological immune-mediated disorders. TCRdb re-derived calls from the 5' RACE reads in MiXCR, one entry per CDR3 protein. The data show approximately 19,000 distinct CDR3 sequences, approximately 8% seen once. Sequenced material: CD8+ T cells from blood. These receptors were collected from a woman in her thirties with HTLV-1-associated myelopathy (HAM/TSP). CDR3s include the opening cysteine and the closing phenylalanine or tryptophan. The order of the fields is clone size, J gene, V gene, D gene, CDR3 protein, CDR3 DNA. D genes are given only for firm matches. Size values are once, few and many counts, or a class for expanded clones, and some rows have none.

clone_size: many; j_call: TRBJ1-6; v_call: TRBV6-5; d_call: .; cdr3_aa: CASSYSGLNNSPLHF; cdr3_nt: TGTGCCAGCAGTTACTCAGGACTGAATAATTCACCCCTCCACTTT
clone_size: .; j_call: TRBJ1-2; v_call: TRBV7-3; d_call: TRBD1; cdr3_aa: CASSLSGGVDGYTF; cdr3_nt: TGTGCCAGCAGCTTATCAGGGGGCGTTGATGGCTACACCTTC
clone_size: many; j_call: TRBJ2-1; v_call: TRBV20-1; d_call: .; cdr3_aa: CSGPGPTYNEQFF; cdr3_nt: TGCAGTGGGCCGGGACCCACCTACAATGAGCAGTTCTTC
clone_size: few; j_call: TRBJ1-1; v_call: TRBV5-6; d_call: .; cdr3_aa: CASSFVARNEAFF; cdr3_nt: TGTGCCAGCAGCTTCGTGGCAAGAAATGAAGCTTTCTTT
clone_size: many; j_call: TRBJ1-2; v_call: TRBV6-1; d_call: .; cdr3_aa: CASSEGWGASDGYTF; cdr3_nt: TGTGCCAGCAGTGAGGGATGGGGGGCGAGCGATGGCTACACCTTC
clone_size: many; j_call: TRBJ1-2; v_call: TRBV6-6; d_call: .; cdr3_aa: CASSYSGQNLNYGYTF; cdr3_nt: TGTGCCAGCAGTTACTCCGGACAGAATCTAAACTATGGCTACACCTTC
clone_size: few; j_call: TRBJ1-1; v_call: TRBV29-1; d_call: .; cdr3_aa: CSVEQGLAFF; cdr3_nt: TGCAGCGTTGAACAGGGTTTGGCTTTCTTT
clone_size: many; j_call: TRBJ2-7; v_call: TRBV6-5; d_call: TRBD1; cdr3_aa: CASSIQGALSEQYF; cdr3_nt: TGTGCCAGCAGTATACAGGGGGCGTTATCCGAGCAGTACTTC
clone_size: many; j_call: TRBJ2-5; v_call: TRBV4-2; d_call: TRBD2; cdr3_aa: CASSQERGGEETQYF; cdr3_nt: TGTGCCAGCAGCCAAGAACGGGGGGGGGAAGAGACCCAGTACTTC
clone_size: few; j_call: TRBJ2-1; v_call: TRBV10-3; d_call: .; cdr3_aa: CAISGGENSYNEQFF; cdr3_nt: TGTGCCATCAGTGGGGGAGAGAACTCCTACAATGAGCAGTTCTTC
clone_size: many; j_call: TRBJ2-3; v_call: TRBV6-5; d_call: .; cdr3_aa: CASSEDQWASTDTQYF; cdr3_nt: TGTGCCAGCAGTGAGGACCAGTGGGCTAGCACAGATACGCAGTATTTT
clone_size: many; j_call: TRBJ2-4; v_call: TRBV6-2/TRBV6-3; d_call: TRBD1; cdr3_aa: CASSGQGGPDIQYF; cdr3_nt: TGTGCCAGCAGCGGACAGGGGGGACCAGACATTCAGTACTTC
clone_size: many; j_call: TRBJ2-1; v_call: TRBV13; d_call: .; cdr3_aa: CASSLSTNEQFF; cdr3_nt: TGTGCCAGCAGCTTGAGTACTAATGAGCAGTTCTTC
clone_size: many; j_call: TRBJ2-5; v_call: TRBV20-1; d_call: .; cdr3_aa: CSATDYRDVQETQYF; cdr3_nt: TGCAGTGCTACCGATTATCGGGACGTCCAAGAGACCCAGTACTTC
clone_size: many; j_call: TRBJ2-1; v_call: TRBV14; d_call: .; cdr3_aa: CASSLGTPSEQFF; cdr3_nt: TGTGCCAGCAGCCTCGGGACTCCGTCTGAGCAGTTCTTC
clone_size: many; j_call: TRBJ2-3; v_call: TRBV25-1; d_call: TRBD2; cdr3_aa: CASARGRGGIDTQYF; cdr3_nt: TGTGCCAGCGCGAGAGGGCGGGGGGGAATAGATACGCAGTATTTT